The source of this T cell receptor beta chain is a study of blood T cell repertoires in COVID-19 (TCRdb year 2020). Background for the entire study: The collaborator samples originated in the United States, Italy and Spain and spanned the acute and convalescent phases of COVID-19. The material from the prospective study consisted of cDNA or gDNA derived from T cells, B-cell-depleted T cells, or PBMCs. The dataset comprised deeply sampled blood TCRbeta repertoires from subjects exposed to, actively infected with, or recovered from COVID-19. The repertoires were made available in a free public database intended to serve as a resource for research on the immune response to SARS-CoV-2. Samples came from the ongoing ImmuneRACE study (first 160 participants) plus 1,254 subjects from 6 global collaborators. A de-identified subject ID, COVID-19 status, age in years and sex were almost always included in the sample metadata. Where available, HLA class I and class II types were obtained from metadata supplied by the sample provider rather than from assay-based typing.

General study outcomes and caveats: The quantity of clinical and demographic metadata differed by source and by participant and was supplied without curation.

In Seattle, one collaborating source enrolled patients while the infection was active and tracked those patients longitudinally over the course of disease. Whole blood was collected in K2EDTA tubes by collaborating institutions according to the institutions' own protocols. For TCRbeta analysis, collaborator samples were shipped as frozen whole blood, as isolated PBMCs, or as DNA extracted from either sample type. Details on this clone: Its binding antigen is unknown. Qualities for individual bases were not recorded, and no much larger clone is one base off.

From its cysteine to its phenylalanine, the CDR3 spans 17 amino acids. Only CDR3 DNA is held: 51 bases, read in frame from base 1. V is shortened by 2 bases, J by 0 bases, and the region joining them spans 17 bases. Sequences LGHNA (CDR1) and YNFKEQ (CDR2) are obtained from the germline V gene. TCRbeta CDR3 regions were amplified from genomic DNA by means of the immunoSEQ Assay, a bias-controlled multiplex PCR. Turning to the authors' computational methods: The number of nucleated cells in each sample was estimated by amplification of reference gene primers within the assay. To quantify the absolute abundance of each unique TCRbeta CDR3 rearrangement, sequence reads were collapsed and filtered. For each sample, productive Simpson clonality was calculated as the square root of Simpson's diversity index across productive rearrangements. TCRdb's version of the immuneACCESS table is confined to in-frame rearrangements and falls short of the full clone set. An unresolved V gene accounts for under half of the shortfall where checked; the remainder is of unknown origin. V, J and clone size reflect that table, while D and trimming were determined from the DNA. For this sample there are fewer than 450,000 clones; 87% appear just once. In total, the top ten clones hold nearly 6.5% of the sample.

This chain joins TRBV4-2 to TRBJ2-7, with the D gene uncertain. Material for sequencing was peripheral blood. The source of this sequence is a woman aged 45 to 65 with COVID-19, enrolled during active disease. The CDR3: CASSQTDVGGSSYEQYF. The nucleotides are TGTGCCAGCAGCCAAACCGACGTTGGCGGCAGCTCCTACGAGCAGTACTTC.